This T cell receptor beta chain was identified during a study of blood T cell repertoires in COVID-19 (TCRdb year 2020). For the study in its entirety: The collaborator samples originated in the United States, Italy and Spain and spanned the acute and convalescent phases of COVID-19. A de-identified subject ID, COVID-19 status, age in years and sex were almost always included in the sample metadata. The repertoires were made available in a free public database intended to serve as a resource for research on the immune response to SARS-CoV-2. Where available, HLA class I and class II types were taken from metadata supplied by the sample provider and were not determined by assay-based typing. Samples were obtained from the ongoing ImmuneRACE study (first 160 participants) and from over a thousand subjects provided by 6 global collaborators. The material from the prospective study consisted of cDNA or gDNA derived from T cells, B-cell-depleted T cells, or PBMCs. Subjects who had been exposed to COVID-19, were actively infected with it, or had recovered from it provided the deeply sampled blood TCRbeta repertoires that made up the dataset. Beyond this particular receptor, the publication reports: The quantity of clinical and demographic metadata differed by source and by participant and was supplied without curation.

V has 4 bases trimmed and J has 2 bases trimmed; junction bases matching no gene number 5. Its CDR3 holds 15 amino acids, cysteine through phenylalanine. Only the CDR3 DNA is retained, 45 bases long and in frame from the first base. The germline V gene (reference sequence) supplies CDR1 SEHNR and CDR2 FQNEAQ. With respect to this clone: The target of this receptor is not known. One base away there is no much larger clone; base qualities are not given.

TCRbeta CDR3 regions were amplified from genomic DNA using the immunoSEQ Assay, a bias-controlled multiplex PCR. As for how the authors treated the data: Nucleated cell counts per sample were estimated from amplification of reference gene primers within the assay. Sequence reads were collapsed and filtered to measure the absolute abundance of every unique TCRbeta CDR3 rearrangement. For each sample, productive Simpson clonality was calculated by taking the square root of Simpson's diversity index across productive rearrangements. TCRdb holds this immuneACCESS table with in-frame rearrangements only. Some clones are missing; in checked studies, unresolved V genes explain under half, and the rest has no known cause. V and J calls and clone size are as listed in that table; D and trimming were resolved from the DNA. A total of roughly 150,000 clones appear in this sample, about 83% of them only once. The top ten clones comprise around 4.6% of the sample.

The collaborating institutions used their own protocols to collect whole blood in K2EDTA tubes. For TCRbeta analysis, collaborators shipped samples as frozen whole blood, isolated PBMCs, or DNA extracted from either of those sample types. This receptor chain uses TRBV7-9 and TRBJ2-5; TRBD2 lines up with 9 middle nucleotides. The clonotype comes from a human donor in a cohort sampled during active COVID-19. Sequences were obtained from peripheral blood. The DNA reads TGTGCCAGCAGCTCGCGACTAGCGGCACAAGAGACCCAGTACTTC. It specifies CASSSRLAAQETQYF.